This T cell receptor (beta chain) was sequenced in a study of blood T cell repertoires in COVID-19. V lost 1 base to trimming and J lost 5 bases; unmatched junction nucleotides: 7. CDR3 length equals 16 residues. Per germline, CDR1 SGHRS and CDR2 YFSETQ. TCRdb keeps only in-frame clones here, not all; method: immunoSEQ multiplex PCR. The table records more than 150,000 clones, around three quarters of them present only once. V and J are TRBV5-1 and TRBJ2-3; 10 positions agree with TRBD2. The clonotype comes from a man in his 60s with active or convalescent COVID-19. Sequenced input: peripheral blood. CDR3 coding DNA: TGCGCCAGCAGCTTGCCAACCGGGACTAGCGAAGATACGCAGTATTTT. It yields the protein CASSLPTGTSEDTQYF.